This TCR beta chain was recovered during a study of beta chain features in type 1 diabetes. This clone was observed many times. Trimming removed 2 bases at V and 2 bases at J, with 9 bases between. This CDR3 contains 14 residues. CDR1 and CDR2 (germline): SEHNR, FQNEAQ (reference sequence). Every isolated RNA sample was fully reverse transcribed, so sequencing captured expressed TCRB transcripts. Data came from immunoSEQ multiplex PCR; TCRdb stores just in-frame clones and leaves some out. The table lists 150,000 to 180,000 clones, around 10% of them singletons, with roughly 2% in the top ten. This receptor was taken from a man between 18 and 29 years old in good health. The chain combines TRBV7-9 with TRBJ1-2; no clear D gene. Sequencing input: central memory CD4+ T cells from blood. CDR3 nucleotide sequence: TGTGCCAGCAGCTTATCCGGGGAGAACTATGGCTACACCTTC. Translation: CASSLSGENYGYTF.